The rows below give T cell receptor beta chains drawn from one sample of a study of blood T cell repertoires in COVID-19. TCRdb's table, derived via immunoSEQ multiplex PCR, lists solely in-frame clones and lacks some. The sample consists of more than 250,000 clones, roughly 88% of them appearing once. Sequenced sample: PBMCs or T cells enriched from blood (not recorded which). The receptors stem from a man aged 30 to 45 who had recovered from COVID-19. Both conserved end residues are part of each CDR3. A D gene is named only where the DNA matches it firmly. The size field is filled for only some rows; it gives once, few, many or a size class.

d_call: TRBD1
clone_size: few
j_call: TRBJ2-7
v_call: TRBV6-2/TRBV6-3
cdr3_aa: CASSTAGQGDYEQYF
cdr3_nt: TGTGCCAGCAGTACGGCGGGACAGGGGGACTACGAGCAGTACTTC

d_call: TRBD1
clone_size: once
j_call: TRBJ2-7
v_call: TRBV5-1
cdr3_aa: CASSLALTGNTYEQYF
cdr3_nt: TGCGCCAGCAGCTTGGCATTGACAGGGAACACCTACGAGCAGTACTTC

d_call: -
clone_size: -
j_call: TRBJ1-2
v_call: TRBV6-5
cdr3_aa: CASSFTTLDGYTF
cdr3_nt: TGTGCCAGCAGTTTTACTACTTTGGATGGCTACACCTTC

d_call: -
clone_size: -
j_call: TRBJ1-1
v_call: TRBV5-4
cdr3_aa: CASSLGGRGRYTEAFF
cdr3_nt: TGTGCCAGCAGCTTGGGGGGCAGGGGAAGGTACACTGAAGCTTTCTTT

d_call: TRBD1
clone_size: once
j_call: TRBJ1-4
v_call: TRBV5-4
cdr3_aa: CASSPGSQGAGKLFF
cdr3_nt: TGTGCCAGCAGCCCCGGGAGCCAGGGGGCCGGAAAACTGTTTTTT

d_call: -
clone_size: few
j_call: TRBJ1-6
v_call: TRBV5-1
cdr3_aa: CASSFQPGLGSPLHF
cdr3_nt: TGCGCCAGCAGCTTCCAGCCAGGGTTAGGTTCACCCCTCCACTTT

d_call: TRBD1
clone_size: -
j_call: TRBJ1-2
v_call: TRBV7-9
cdr3_aa: CASSVSSGTDGYTF
cdr3_nt: TGTGCCAGCAGCGTAAGTTCCGGGACAGATGGCTACACCTTC

d_call: TRBD1
clone_size: once
j_call: TRBJ1-1
v_call: TRBV5-1
cdr3_aa: CASSLYRGQDEAFF
cdr3_nt: TGCGCCAGCAGCTTGTACAGGGGGCAAGATGAAGCTTTCTTT

d_call: -
clone_size: -
j_call: TRBJ1-2
v_call: TRBV5-4
cdr3_aa: CASSSTGTFYGYTF
cdr3_nt: TGTGCCAGCAGCTCAACAGGGACCTTCTATGGCTACACCTTC

d_call: -
clone_size: -
j_call: TRBJ2-7
v_call: TRBV5-4
cdr3_aa: CASSLTPSREQYF
cdr3_nt: TGTGCCAGCAGCTTGACCCCATCTCGGGAGCAGTACTTC

d_call: -
clone_size: once
j_call: TRBJ2-7
v_call: TRBV6-4
cdr3_aa: CATKIGPLTGNYYEQYF
cdr3_nt: TGTGCCACTAAAATTGGCCCCCTCACGGGGAACTACTACGAGCAGTACTTC

d_call: -
clone_size: -
j_call: TRBJ1-6
v_call: TRBV3-1/TRBV3-2
cdr3_aa: CASSQGGRASPLHF
cdr3_nt: TGTGCCAGCAGCCAAGGGGGGAGGGCCTCACCCCTCCACTTT

d_call: TRBD1
clone_size: -
j_call: TRBJ2-4
v_call: TRBV5-4
cdr3_aa: CASSLVGQGVAKNIQYF
cdr3_nt: TGTGCCAGCAGCTTGGTGGGGCAGGGGGTGGCCAAAAACATTCAGTACTTC

d_call: -
clone_size: -
j_call: TRBJ1-3
v_call: TRBV6-1
cdr3_aa: CASSDRAKGNTIYF
cdr3_nt: TGTGCCAGCAGTGACAGGGCGAAAGGAAACACCATATATTTT

d_call: TRBD1
clone_size: -
j_call: TRBJ2-7
v_call: TRBV6-5
cdr3_aa: CASSRGTGFEQYF
cdr3_nt: TGTGCCAGCAGTAGAGGGACAGGGTTCGAGCAGTACTTC

d_call: -
clone_size: once
j_call: TRBJ2-7
v_call: TRBV2
cdr3_aa: CASSSGLGKPYEQYF
cdr3_nt: TGTGCCAGCAGTTCTGGACTGGGAAAACCCTACGAGCAGTACTTC

d_call: TRBD2
clone_size: -
j_call: TRBJ2-7
v_call: TRBV4-3
cdr3_aa: CASSLGLAGYEQYF
cdr3_nt: TGCGCCAGCAGCCTAGGACTAGCGGGCTACGAGCAGTACTTC

d_call: -
clone_size: once
j_call: TRBJ1-4
v_call: TRBV5-1
cdr3_aa: CASRDSTNEKLFF
cdr3_nt: TGCGCCAGCCGGGATTCAACTAATGAAAAACTGTTTTTT

d_call: TRBD1
clone_size: -
j_call: TRBJ2-7
v_call: TRBV25-1
cdr3_aa: CASSYGTGSYEQYF
cdr3_nt: TGTGCCAGCAGTTACGGGACAGGCTCCTACGAGCAGTACTTC

d_call: -
clone_size: -
j_call: TRBJ1-2
v_call: TRBV9
cdr3_aa: CASSVDGDNYGYTF
cdr3_nt: TGTGCCAGCAGCGTAGACGGGGATAACTATGGCTACACCTTC

d_call: TRBD2
clone_size: -
j_call: TRBJ2-7
v_call: TRBV6-5
cdr3_aa: CASSYHRGAYEQYF
cdr3_nt: TGTGCCAGCAGTTACCACCGGGGGGCCTACGAGCAGTACTTC

d_call: -
clone_size: -
j_call: TRBJ1-6
v_call: TRBV18
cdr3_aa: CASSQFETGANSPLHF
cdr3_nt: TGTGCCAGCTCACAATTTGAGACAGGCGCTAATTCACCCCTCCACTTT

d_call: -
clone_size: -
j_call: TRBJ2-1
v_call: TRBV25-1
cdr3_aa: CASSAGLWNEQFF
cdr3_nt: TGTGCCAGCAGTGCTGGCCTTTGGAATGAGCAGTTCTTC

d_call: TRBD1
clone_size: -
j_call: TRBJ1-2
v_call: TRBV5-5
cdr3_aa: CASSLMTGLRGYTF
cdr3_nt: TGTGCCAGCAGCTTAATGACAGGGTTACGTGGCTACACCTTC

d_call: -
clone_size: -
j_call: TRBJ1-6
v_call: TRBV6-5
cdr3_aa: CASSYDGSSYNSPLHF
cdr3_nt: TGTGCCAGCAGTTACGACGGGAGCTCCTATAATTCACCCCTCCACTTT

d_call: -
clone_size: -
j_call: TRBJ2-3
v_call: TRBV5-4
cdr3_aa: CASSLKHTSHLTLDTQYF
cdr3_nt: TGTGCCAGCAGCCTGAAACACACTAGTCACCTTACCTTAGATACGCAGTATTTT

d_call: -
clone_size: -
j_call: TRBJ1-2
v_call: TRBV27
cdr3_aa: CASSLSFPGDYGYTF
cdr3_nt: TGTGCCAGCAGTTTAAGCTTTCCAGGGGACTATGGCTACACCTTC

d_call: -
clone_size: -
j_call: TRBJ1-1
v_call: TRBV9
cdr3_aa: CASSPGTTKNTEAFF
cdr3_nt: TGTGCCAGCAGCCCGGGGACAACGAAGAACACTGAAGCTTTCTTT

d_call: TRBD1
clone_size: -
j_call: TRBJ2-1
v_call: TRBV3-1/TRBV3-2
cdr3_aa: CASSQRGPLVTEQFF
cdr3_nt: TGTGCCAGCAGCCAAAGGGGGCCCCTAGTAACTGAGCAGTTCTTC

d_call: TRBD2
clone_size: -
j_call: TRBJ2-1
v_call: TRBV5-4
cdr3_aa: CASSLGAGGSPNEQFF
cdr3_nt: TGTGCCAGCAGCTTGGGTGCGGGGGGGTCCCCCAATGAGCAGTTCTTC

d_call: TRBD2
clone_size: -
j_call: TRBJ2-3
v_call: TRBV10-3
cdr3_aa: CAISEFGSGGLDTQYF
cdr3_nt: TGTGCCATCAGTGAGTTCGGTAGCGGGGGATTAGATACGCAGTATTTT

d_call: -
clone_size: once
j_call: TRBJ1-1
v_call: TRBV2
cdr3_aa: CASQSGTLNTEAFF
cdr3_nt: TGTGCCAGCCAATCCGGGACATTGAACACTGAAGCTTTCTTT

d_call: TRBD1
clone_size: -
j_call: TRBJ2-1
v_call: TRBV27
cdr3_aa: CASSPARDSFYNEQFF
cdr3_nt: TGTGCCAGCAGTCCTGCCCGGGACAGTTTTTACAATGAGCAGTTCTTC

d_call: -
clone_size: -
j_call: TRBJ1-1
v_call: TRBV6-2/TRBV6-3
cdr3_aa: CASSAGGNTEAFF
cdr3_nt: TGTGCCAGCAGTGCGGGGGGGAACACTGAAGCTTTCTTT

d_call: -
clone_size: -
j_call: TRBJ1-1
v_call: TRBV24-1
cdr3_aa: CATSERGHVFGMNTEAFF
cdr3_nt: TGTGCCACCAGTGAACGAGGACATGTCTTTGGTATGAACACTGAAGCTTTCTTT

d_call: -
clone_size: -
j_call: TRBJ1-5
v_call: TRBV12-5
cdr3_aa: CASGRTVDGNQPQHF
cdr3_nt: TGTGCTAGTGGCCGGACAGTGGATGGCAATCAGCCCCAGCATTTT

d_call: -
clone_size: -
j_call: TRBJ1-3
v_call: TRBV5-3
cdr3_aa: CARSPRVSGNTIYF
cdr3_nt: TGTGCCAGAAGCCCCAGGGTATCTGGAAACACCATATATTTT

d_call: -
clone_size: -
j_call: TRBJ2-5
v_call: TRBV5-1
cdr3_aa: CASRMLLPPGTQYF
cdr3_nt: TGCGCCAGCCGGATGCTTCTCCCTCCAGGGACCCAGTACTTC

d_call: -
clone_size: -
j_call: TRBJ1-5
v_call: TRBV19
cdr3_aa: CASSIRGSSNQPQHF
cdr3_nt: TGTGCCAGTAGTATCAGGGGAAGTAGCAATCAGCCCCAGCATTTT

d_call: TRBD1
clone_size: -
j_call: TRBJ1-2
v_call: TRBV3-1/TRBV3-2
cdr3_aa: CASSQEGPGGGNYGYTF
cdr3_nt: TGTGCCAGCAGCCAAGAGGGGCCAGGGGGCGGTAACTATGGCTACACCTTC

d_call: -
clone_size: once
j_call: TRBJ1-2
v_call: TRBV7-9
cdr3_aa: CASSFQSAERGYTF
cdr3_nt: TGTGCCAGCAGCTTTCAATCGGCTGAGCGTGGCTACACCTTC

d_call: -
clone_size: -
j_call: TRBJ1-2
v_call: TRBV7-2
cdr3_aa: CASSSIQGYGYTF
cdr3_nt: TGTGCCAGCAGCTCCATCCAGGGTTATGGCTACACCTTC

d_call: -
clone_size: -
j_call: TRBJ1-4
v_call: TRBV2
cdr3_aa: CASSEMRQINEKLFF
cdr3_nt: TGTGCCAGCAGTGAAATGCGACAGATTAATGAAAAACTGTTTTTT

d_call: -
clone_size: many
j_call: TRBJ2-7
v_call: TRBV19
cdr3_aa: CASSIAGINEQYF
cdr3_nt: TGTGCCAGTAGTATAGCGGGGATAAACGAGCAGTACTTC

d_call: -
clone_size: -
j_call: TRBJ1-2
v_call: TRBV12-3/TRBV12-4
cdr3_aa: CASSSEGGGYTF
cdr3_nt: TGTGCCAGCAGTTCGGAGGGAGGAGGCTACACCTTC

d_call: TRBD1
clone_size: -
j_call: TRBJ1-2
v_call: TRBV6-5
cdr3_aa: CASSYGQGNYGYTF
cdr3_nt: TGTGCCAGCAGTTACGGACAGGGGAACTATGGCTACACCTTC

d_call: TRBD1
clone_size: -
j_call: TRBJ2-4
v_call: TRBV9
cdr3_aa: CASSGRTGAAKNIQYF
cdr3_nt: TGTGCCAGCAGCGGAAGGACAGGGGCGGCCAAAAACATTCAGTACTTC

d_call: -
clone_size: -
j_call: TRBJ1-6
v_call: TRBV7-2
cdr3_aa: CASSRDSYNSPLHF
cdr3_nt: TGTGCCAGCAGCAGAGACTCCTATAATTCACCCCTCCACTTT

d_call: -
clone_size: few
j_call: TRBJ2-5
v_call: TRBV5-1
cdr3_aa: CASSFRGSPPQETQYF
cdr3_nt: TGCGCCAGCAGCTTTCGGGGTAGCCCTCCCCAAGAGACCCAGTACTTC

d_call: TRBD2
clone_size: -
j_call: TRBJ2-1
v_call: TRBV30
cdr3_aa: CAWRGVAGEAIEQFF
cdr3_nt: TGTGCCTGGAGAGGGGTAGCGGGGGAAGCGATTGAGCAGTTCTTC

d_call: -
clone_size: once
j_call: TRBJ1-2
v_call: TRBV3-1/TRBV3-2
cdr3_aa: CASSPSNYGYTF
cdr3_nt: TGTGCCAGCAGCCCCTCTAACTATGGCTACACCTTC

d_call: TRBD2
clone_size: -
j_call: TRBJ2-1
v_call: TRBV4-1
cdr3_aa: CASSQTLISGGFNEQFF
cdr3_nt: TGCGCCAGCAGCCAAACCTTAATTAGCGGGGGGTTCAATGAGCAGTTCTTC

d_call: TRBD1
clone_size: -
j_call: TRBJ2-2
v_call: TRBV15
cdr3_aa: CATSRDGGQGRNTGELFF
cdr3_nt: TGTGCCACCAGCAGAGATGGAGGACAGGGGAGGAACACCGGGGAGCTGTTTTTT

d_call: -
clone_size: -
j_call: TRBJ1-2
v_call: TRBV2
cdr3_aa: CASSIANRPGVYGYTF
cdr3_nt: TGTGCCAGCAGTATAGCTAACCGACCGGGAGTCTATGGCTACACCTTC

d_call: -
clone_size: -
j_call: TRBJ2-5
v_call: TRBV6-5
cdr3_aa: CASSTTTGTQETQYF
cdr3_nt: TGTGCCAGCAGTACCACTACAGGGACCCAAGAGACCCAGTACTTC